This paragraph reports one T cell receptor beta chain. An input of about 0.45 to 1 ug of RNA was subjected to reverse transcription using random hexamers. TCRdb reprocessed the immunoSEQ multiplex PCR reads with MiXCR, giving one entry per CDR3 protein. Of 250,000 to 350,000 distinct CDR3 sequences listed, about 90% are singletons. The V end lost 5 bases, the J end lost 2 bases, and 17 bases lay between the germline ends. The CDR3 runs to 16 residues. Germline V CDR1 and CDR2: SGHVS, FQNEAQ. This sample is part of a study of CD8 T cells in Susac syndrome. Control patients had untreated stable or active relapsing-remitting multiple sclerosis by revised McDonald criteria. Negative isolation yielded CD8+ and CD4+ T cells; FACS enriched TEMRA cells.

The specimen sequenced was CD4+ T cells from PBMCs. This chain links TRBV7-8 with TRBJ2-3; D possibly corresponds to TRBD1 (5 bases). The TCR sequence derives from a human donor with multiple sclerosis. The CDR3 sequence is CASSLGRGVHTDTQYF. CDR3 coding DNA: TGTGCCAGCAGCCTGGGTAGGGGCGTTCACACAGATACGCAGTATTTT.